This T cell receptor beta chain was found in a study of vaccination and CD4 T cells after COVID-19. Treatment reported: approximately nine-day PBMC culture with coronavirus spike peptide pools or control peptides (ViraFEST assay). With 10 ug/ml peptide pools and approximately 9.6 IU/ml IL-2, PBMCs were cultured at fewer than 2.5 million per well. Sequenced with the Oncomine TCR Beta short-read assay was DNA taken from cultured CD4+ T cells. One entry per CDR3 protein, called by TCRdb with MiXCR from the PCR reads. The sample carries approximately 11,000 distinct CDR3 sequences, about 42% recorded once. Notes on this clonotype: The antigen is undetermined.

The CDR3 runs 16 residues. With 1 base removed from V and 11 bases from J, the gap between germline ends came to 22 bases. The germline CDR1 and CDR2 sequences are MNHNS and SASEGT. The sequence came from a human donor who had recovered from COVID-19. The source material was CD4+ T cells from blood, cultured in vitro. This rearrangement joins TRBV6-1 to TRBJ2-3; TRBD2 might be the D (6 bases). DNA for the CDR3: TGTGCCAGCAGTGAAGGGGCGGAGGGGTCTAGGGGCGGGCAGTATTTT. Protein sequence: CASSEGAEGSRGGQYF.